These 23 T cell receptor beta chains were all obtained from the same sample, sequenced in a study of blood T cell repertoires in COVID-19. Here immunoSEQ multiplex PCR was the method, and the copy in TCRdb shows in-frame clones only, minus some. Of about 80,000 clones in the sample, 88% were seen once. The sequenced sample was peripheral blood. These receptor sequences come from a man aged 65 to 85 with acute or convalescent COVID-19.

V is TRBV19 and J is TRBJ1-1; D gene ambiguous. Germline V gene lookup returns CDR1 LNHDA and CDR2 SQIVND (reference sequence). The CDR3 contains 13 residues. The V end was cut by 3 bases, the J end by 3 bases, with 8 bases between. CDR3 sequence (DNA): TGTGCCAGTAGTATCGTCTCTTACACTGAAGCTTTCTTT. Its translation: CASSIVSYTEAFF.

The chain links TRBV9 to TRBJ2-1; TRBD2 aligns across 13 bases. The J segment lost 9 bases and the V segment lost 4 bases, leaving 10 bases of the junction unmatched. The CDR3 runs 16 residues. Per germline, CDR1 SGDLS and CDR2 YYNGEE. This chain's CDR3 is CASSPPGTSGTAEQFF. DNA of the CDR3: TGTGCCAGCAGCCCCCCCGGGACTAGCGGGACGGCTGAGCAGTTCTTC.

The rearrangement links TRBV4-3 to TRBJ1-3, with TRBD1 as a possible D gene (5 bases). Germline V gene lookup returns CDR1 LGHNA and CDR2 YSLEER. The CDR3 has 17 amino acids. V lost 4 bases and J 0 bases, leaving 16 bases between the germline ends. The CDR3 DNA reads TGCGCCAGCAGCCCCGCCTCGGGGGGTTTCTCTGGAAACACCATATATTTT. Its protein product is CASSPASGGFSGNTIYF.

The V gene is TRBV19, the J gene TRBJ1-6, with 7 bases aligning to TRBD1. The CDR3 extends over 17 amino acids. V trimming: 4 bases; J trimming: 6 bases; junction bases outside the gene matches: 12. Germline V gene sequence: CDR1 LNHDA, CDR2 SQIVND (reference sequence). The CDR3 loop is CASSTGATGISNSPLHF. The DNA of the CDR3 is TGTGCCAGTAGTACCGGGGCGACAGGGATATCTAATTCACCCCTCCACTTT.

The chain carries TRBV3-1 (or the pseudogene TRBV3-2) and TRBJ2-7; 7 bases are a match to TRBD2. Germline V CDR1 and CDR2: LGHDT, YNNKEL (reference sequence). J was trimmed by 1 base and V by 4 bases; bases with no gene match: 4. This CDR3 has 14 residues. The CDR3 region is CASSPWGGSYEQYF. The CDR3 nucleotides are TGTGCCAGCAGCCCTTGGGGGGGTTCCTACGAGCAGTACTTC.

The V gene is TRBV5-1, the J gene TRBJ2-2, with D perhaps TRBD1 (5 bases). Germline CDR1 SGHRS, CDR2 YFSETQ. CDR3 size: 14 residues. V was pared by 0 bases and J by 4 bases, with 7 bases between. The CDR3 here is CASSLEGVTGELFF. CDR3 nucleotide sequence: TGCGCCAGCAGCTTGGAAGGGGTCACCGGGGAGCTGTTTTTT.

The genes are TRBV5-6 and TRBJ2-2; 10 nucleotides line up with TRBD2. This CDR3 is 14 amino acids long. Germline V gives CDR1 SGHDT, CDR2 YYEEEE. J lost 6 bases, V lost 4 bases, and 3 bases had no gene match. The CDR3 sequence is CASSEGLAPGELFF. The DNA for the CDR3 is TGTGCCAGCAGCGAGGGACTAGCGCCCGGGGAGCTGTTTTTT. Looking up the rest from reference TRBV5-6 and TRBJ2-2 gives the full variable domain: DAGVTQSPTHLIKTRGQQVTLRCSPKSGHDTVSWYQQALGQGPQFIFQYYEEEERQRGNFPDRFSGHQFPNYSSELNVNALLLGDSALYLCASSEGLAPGELFFGEGSRLTVL.

The chain uses TRBV27 and TRBJ1-6; TRBD1 aligns across 8 bases. The V gene's germline CDR1 is MNHEY and CDR2 SMNVEV (reference sequence). V shed 6 bases and J 7 bases; nucleotides not matched to a gene: 11. The CDR3 sequence is 16 residues long. The CDR3 protein is CASRVRPDRGNSPLHF. For the CDR3, the DNA is TGTGCCAGCAGAGTGAGGCCAGACAGGGGAAATTCACCCCTCCACTTT.

This clone was observed once. The chain combines TRBV30 with TRBJ1-1, with TRBD1 identical over 7 bases. The V and J ends lost 3 bases and 0 bases, in that order; junction bases with no gene match: 7. Germline CDR1 reads GTSNPN; CDR2 reads SVGIG (reference sequence). This CDR3 spans 15 amino acids. CDR3 bases: TGTGCCTGGAGAGGGCAGGGGGGCCTGAACACTGAAGCTTTCTTT. Protein: CAWRGQGGLNTEAFF. Complete variable domain (other parts from reference TRBV30 and TRBJ1-1): SQTIHQWPATLVQPVGSPLSLECTVEGTSNPNLYWYRQAAGRGLQLLFYSVGIGQISSEVPQNLSASRPQDRQFILSSKKLLLSDSGFYLCAWRGQGGLNTEAFFGQGTRLTVV.

V and J are TRBV9 and TRBJ1-6; 8 bases line up with TRBD1. Germline V gives CDR1 SGDLS, CDR2 YYNGEE. The CDR3 runs 15 residues. Germline trimming cut 0 bases from V and 5 bases from J; bases unmatched to any gene: 1. The CDR3 is CASSVATGDNSPLHF. The CDR3 DNA reads as TGTGCCAGCAGCGTAGCGACAGGGGATAATTCACCCCTCCACTTT.

The V gene is TRBV5-4, the J gene TRBJ2-7; possible D gene TRBD2, 6 bases. Trimming pared 1 base from V and 5 bases from J, leaving 13 bases between. This CDR3 region has 14 residues. CDR1 is SGHNT and CDR2 is YYREEE in the germline V gene (reference sequence). CDR3 DNA sequence: TGTGCCAGCAGCTTGACTAGCCGTCCGGACGAGCAGTACTTC. Amino acids: CASSLTSRPDEQYF. Looking up the rest from reference TRBV5-4 and TRBJ2-7 gives the full variable domain: ETGVTQSPTHLIKTRGQQVTLRCSSQSGHNTVSWYQQALGQGPQFIFQYYREEENGRGNFPPRFSGLQFPNYSSELNVNALELDDSALYLCASSLTSRPDEQYFGPGTRLTVT.

V usage is TRBV28 and J usage is TRBJ1-4, with D tentatively TRBD1 (5 bases). Trimming cost V 6 bases and J 10 bases, with 18 bases left between them. The CDR3 contains 14 residues. Germline V lookup: CDR1 MDHEN, CDR2 SYDVKM. The CDR3 here is CASRKDSPSGKLFF. In DNA form, the CDR3 reads TGTGCCAGCAGAAAAGACAGCCCCTCCGGAAAACTGTTTTTT.

The rearrangement links TRBV6-2 or TRBV6-3 to TRBJ1-4, with 8 positions matching TRBD1. CDR3 size: 13 residues. CDR1 is MNHEY and CDR2 is SVGEGT in the germline V gene. After removal of 6 bases from V and 8 bases from J, the junction contained 5 bases not matched to a gene. DNA for the CDR3: TGTGCCAGCAGCCGCGGACAGGGCGAAAAACTGTTTTTT. As protein: CASSRGQGEKLFF.

V is TRBV28 and J is TRBJ1-1, with 7 bases fitting TRBD1. The CDR3 has 15 residues. J was trimmed by 0 bases and V by 5 bases; bases with no gene match: 6. The V gene's germline CDR1 is MDHEN and CDR2 SYDVKM. The CDR3 sequence is CASSSSTGMNTEAFF. Written as DNA, the CDR3 is TGTGCCAGCAGTAGCTCGACAGGGATGAACACTGAAGCTTTCTTT.

The V and J genes are TRBV19 and TRBJ1-2, with TRBD1 as a possible D gene (5 bases). The CDR3 length is 15 residues. Trimming pared 3 bases from V and 1 base from J, leaving 12 bases between. CDR1 and CDR2 (germline): LNHDA, SQIVND (reference sequence). DNA of the CDR3: TGTGCCAGTAGTATCGGAGGGGCGAATAACTATGGCTACACCTTC. Translation gives CASSIGGANNYGYTF.

The gene calls are TRBV7-9 and TRBJ1-1, with D uncertain. V was pared by 5 bases and J by 0 bases, with 7 bases between. This CDR3 is built from 13 residues. Germline CDR1 is SEHNR and CDR2 is FQNEAQ (reference sequence). This CDR3 is CASSQVLNTEAFF. The CDR3 DNA is TGTGCCAGCAGCCAGGTGTTGAACACTGAAGCTTTCTTT.

The chain recombines TRBV5-1 with TRBJ1-2; D ambiguous. Per germline, CDR1 SGHRS and CDR2 YFSETQ. This CDR3 spans 16 amino acids. V was trimmed by 3 bases and J by 1 base, leaving 16 bases between them. CDR3 amino acids: CASSSLGVQLNYGYTF. The CDR3, as DNA: TGCGCCAGCAGCTCCCTAGGTGTTCAGCTTAACTATGGCTACACCTTC. The full variable domain, rest sourced from reference TRBV5-1 and TRBJ1-2, is KAGVTQTPRYLIKTRGQQVTLSCSPISGHRSVSWYQQTPGQGLQFLFEYFSETQRNKGNFPGRFSGRQFSNSRSEMNVSTLELGDSALYLCASSSLGVQLNYGYTFGSGTRLTVV.

The chain joins TRBV18 to TRBJ1-1; 9 positions agree with TRBD1. V trimming: 5 bases; J trimming: 6 bases; junction bases outside the gene matches: 4. This CDR3 has 13 residues. Germline V gene lookup returns CDR1 KGHSH and CDR2 LQKENI. CDR3 in amino acids: CASSTDRGSEAFF. CDR3 in DNA: TGTGCCAGCTCAACGGACAGGGGCTCTGAAGCTTTCTTT.

The chain employs TRBV3-1 (or the pseudogene TRBV3-2) and TRBJ2-5, with 9 bases lining up with TRBD1. Germline trimming cut 5 bases from V and 4 bases from J; bases unmatched to any gene: 11. The CDR3 is 16 amino acids. The germline V gene encodes CDR1 LGHDT and CDR2 YNNKEL (reference sequence). The CDR3: CASSSRSGTGLETQYF. The CDR3, as DNA: TGTGCCAGCAGCTCCCGCTCCGGGACAGGGCTAGAGACCCAGTACTTC.

This chain joins TRBV19 and TRBJ1-5; D is possibly TRBD1 (6 bases). Germline-derived CDR1 and CDR2 are LNHDA and SQIVND (reference sequence). Deletions cut 5 bases from V and 4 bases from J, with 9 bases between. There are 13 residues in the CDR3. CDR3 sequence (DNA): TGTGCCAGTAGTCCACAGGGTAATCAGCCCCAGCATTTT. Protein product: CASSPQGNQPQHF. Full variable domain (rest looked up from reference TRBV19 and TRBJ1-5): DGGITQSPKYLFRKEGQNVTLSCEQNLNHDAMYWYRQDPGQGLRLIYYSQIVNDFQKGDIAEGYSVSREKKESFPLTVTSAQKNPTAFYLCASSPQGNQPQHFGDGTRLSIL.

The V and J genes are TRBV14 and TRBJ1-6; 8 nucleotides align to TRBD1. The CDR3 covers 15 residues. Germline lookup yields CDR1 SGHDN and CDR2 FVKESK. J was trimmed by 7 bases and V by 4 bases; bases with no gene match: 6. CDR3 nucleotides: TGTGCCAGCAGCCTTGGACAGGGAGTCAATTCACCCCTCCACTTT. Residues: CASSLGQGVNSPLHF.

The chain combines TRBV28 with TRBJ2-3, with D possibly matching TRBD2 (5 bases). Germline V CDR1 and CDR2: MDHEN, SYDVKM. V was clipped by 2 bases and J by 11 bases, with 11 bases between them. CDR3 length: 12 residues. The CDR3 DNA follows: TGTGCCAGCAGTTTAGGGCTAGCAGGGCAGTATTTT. Protein: CASSLGLAGQYF.

This clone occurred once. The junction does not match germline at one end; this may be a read error. The chain joins TRBV2 to TRBJ2-7; 10 bases align to TRBD2. The germline gives CDR1 SNHLY, CDR2 FYNNEI. The CDR3 length is 15 residues. DNA of the CDR3: TGTGCCAGCAGTGAAATGGGACTAGCGTTCTACGAGCAGTGCTTC. Encoded protein: CASSEMGLAFYEQCF.